These 10 T cell receptor beta chains were all obtained from the same sample, sequenced in a study of cytomegalovirus exposure and HLA in healthy donors. The PCR had 60 Vbeta and 13 Jbeta primers. Profiling relied on immunoSEQ multiplex PCR, and the TCRdb table lists in-frame clones only, not all of them. The repertoire consists of about 110,000 clones, with 65% to 90% occurring once and the leading ten covering under 2.5%. Sample: PBMCs. These receptors were obtained from a woman younger than 45 in good health and CMV-seronegative.

This rearrangement joins TRBV12-5 to TRBJ2-2; D perhaps matches TRBD1 (7 bases). This CDR3 has 18 residues. Germline assignment: CDR1 LGHNT and CDR2 FRNRAP. V shed 5 bases and J shed 5 bases, with 24 bases lying between them. This CDR3 is CASGARGQPGLKTGELFF. The CDR3 DNA reads as TGTGCTAGTGGTGCCCGGGGACAGCCGGGACTGAAAACCGGGGAGCTGTTTTTT.

This chain connects TRBV4-1 to TRBJ2-4; TRBD1 matches at 8 bases. The V gene's germline CDR1 is MGHRA and CDR2 YSYEKL. Trimming took 1 base from V and 7 from J; bases not matched to a gene: 9. This CDR3 spans 16 amino acids. The CDR3 sequence is CASSQVSGQGGNIQYF. As DNA, the CDR3 is TGCGCCAGCAGCCAAGTGTCCGGACAGGGTGGGAACATTCAGTACTTC.

The gene calls are TRBV6-5 and TRBJ2-7, with a weak D call TRBD2 (5 bases). The CDR3 is 13 residues long. From germline, CDR1 is MNHEY and CDR2 SVGAGI. Trimming took 5 bases from V and 3 from J, leaving 11 bases between them. The CDR3 reads CASSEAGSYEQYF. CDR3 nucleotides: TGTGCCAGCAGTGAGGCTGGGAGCTACGAGCAGTACTTC.

The J gene is TRBJ2-5, the V gene TRBV4-3, with TRBD2 matching over 10 bases. With the DNA end fitting TRBJ2-7 better, the J assignment may be wrong. Germline values: CDR1 LGHNA, CDR2 YSLEER. The CDR3 runs to 15 residues. The CDR3 DNA reads as TGCGCCAGCAGCCAAGATCCTAGCGGGAGATACGAGCAGTACTTC. The encoded protein is CASSQDPSGRYEQYF.

The chain recombines TRBV10-3 with TRBJ2-3; perhaps TRBD2 as D (6 bases). Trimming cost V 6 bases and J 0 bases, with 16 bases left between them. Germline V gives CDR1 ENHRY, CDR2 SYGVKD. There are 16 residues in the CDR3. The CDR3 reads CAIRGTPTFSTDTQYF. CDR3 bases: TGTGCCATCAGGGGGACTCCGACCTTTAGCACAGATACGCAGTATTTT.

The CDR3 bases are TGTGCCAGCAGCCCGACAGGGAGTAACACCGGGGAGCTGTTTTTT. It encodes CASSPTGSNTGELFF. The rearrangement links TRBV9 to TRBJ2-2; 7 bases agree with TRBD1. J was trimmed by 2 bases and V by 4 bases; bases with no gene match: 5. The germline CDR1 and CDR2 sequences are SGDLS and YYNGEE. CDR3 length equals 15 residues.

As for this clone: The junction differs from germline at one of its ends, possibly a read error. Other DNA variants within this sample encode the same CDR3. The rearrangement links TRBV7-6 to TRBJ2-1; a possible D gene is TRBD2 (6 bases). Germline CDR1 reads SGHVS; CDR2 reads FNYEAQ. This CDR3 has 13 residues. CDR3 protein: CASSLARYNEQFF. CDR3 DNA: TGTGCCAGCAGCCTAGCGCGCTACAATGAGCAGTTCTTC.

This chain links TRBV9 with TRBJ2-2; possible D gene TRBD1, 6 bases. The CDR3 consists of 15 residues. In germline, CDR1 is SGDLS, CDR2 YYNGEE. V was clipped by 3 bases and J by 2 bases, with 11 bases between them. The CDR3 DNA reads TGTGCCAGCAGCGAGGGACACCCTAACACCGGGGAGCTGTTTTTT. Its translation is CASSEGHPNTGELFF.

The chain has TRBV14 and TRBJ2-3, with 9 positions matching TRBD1. V gave up 7 bases and J gave up 1 base; unmatched junction bases: 6. Germline values: CDR1 SGHDN, CDR2 FVKESK. CDR3 size: 15 residues. CDR3 sequence reads: CASKDRDRGTDTQYF. CDR3 bases: TGTGCCAGCAAGGACCGGGACAGGGGCACAGATACGCAGTATTTT.

The chain carries TRBV7-9 and TRBJ2-1; D is unresolved. Germline V gene sequence: CDR1 SEHNR, CDR2 FQNEAQ (reference sequence). V gave up 2 bases and J gave up 9 bases, with 8 bases separating them. This CDR3 is built from 12 residues. The CDR3 DNA follows: TGTGCCAGCAGCTTATCCCTTCTTGAGCAGTTCTTC. This encodes CASSLSLLEQFF.